These 30 T cell receptor beta chains were all obtained from the same sample, sequenced in a study of cytomegalovirus exposure and HLA in healthy donors. Primers for the PCR totalled 60 Vbeta and 13 Jbeta. Some clones are missing from TCRdb's copy, which holds only in-frame ones; the method was immunoSEQ multiplex PCR. The sample has around 150,000 clones; over 70% are singletons. The sample was PBMCs. These receptors came from a man aged 35 to 55 in good health and CMV-seronegative.

This chain connects TRBV5-1 to TRBJ1-2; 9 nucleotides match TRBD1. Germline V gene lookup returns CDR1 SGHRS and CDR2 YFSETQ. The J segment lost 7 bases and the V segment lost 3 bases, leaving 13 bases of the junction unmatched. CDR3 length: 16 residues. The CDR3 loop is CASSSNPGQGNPGYTF. In nucleotides, the CDR3 is TGCGCCAGCAGCTCCAATCCCGGACAGGGGAATCCTGGCTACACCTTC.

In its sample, this clone was seen once. The rearrangement joins TRBV6-1 to TRBJ2-1, with 7 nucleotides matching TRBD1. V lost 5 bases to trimming and J lost 6 bases; unmatched junction nucleotides: 10. This CDR3 has 15 residues. Germline CDR1 and CDR2: MNHNS and SASEGT. For the CDR3, the DNA is TGTGCCAGCAGTCCACGACAGGGCCGCCGCAATGAGCAGTTCTTC. Its translation is CASSPRQGRRNEQFF.

This chain joins TRBV11-2 and TRBJ2-7; 7 nucleotides line up with TRBD1. From germline, CDR1 is SGHAT and CDR2 FQNNGV. The CDR3 consists of 14 residues. Unmatched junction bases numbered 4, after V lost 5 bases and J lost 0 bases. The DNA of the CDR3 is TGTGCCAGCAGCCACGGGACAGCCTCCTACGAGCAGTACTTC. This encodes CASSHGTASYEQYF.

This clone has just one count. J is TRBJ1-4 and V is TRBV2; 9 positions match TRBD1. This CDR3 has 16 residues. Germline V gene data show CDR1 as SNHLY and CDR2 as FYNNEI. V lost 10 bases and J lost 2; bases outside the gene matches: 11. The CDR3 sequence: CATKPGQGITNEKLFF. In nucleotides, the CDR3 is TGTGCCACCAAACCGGGACAGGGTATCACTAATGAAAAACTGTTTTTT.

The rearrangement links TRBV29-1 to TRBJ2-2; 10 bases line up with TRBD2. Germline V lookup: CDR1 SQVTM, CDR2 ANQGSEA. V was pared by 4 bases and J by 3 bases, with 2 bases of the junction left unmatched. This CDR3 has 14 amino acids. This CDR3 reads CSVAGLADTGELFF. Written as DNA, the CDR3 is TGCAGCGTTGCCGGACTAGCGGACACCGGGGAGCTGTTTTTT.

The V gene is TRBV7-9, the J gene TRBJ2-7; 7 bases map to TRBD1. There are 13 residues in the CDR3. Per the germline V gene, CDR1 is SEHNR and CDR2 is FQNEAQ (reference sequence). The trim removed 5 bases at V and 6 bases at J, leaving 7 bases unmatched. Written as DNA, the CDR3 is TGTGCCAGCAGCCCAGGGGACAGCTCCGAGCAGTACTTC. It codes for CASSPGDSSEQYF. The whole variable domain, filled in from reference TRBV7-9 and TRBJ2-7, reads DTGVSQNPRHKITKRGQNVTFRCDPISEHNRLYWYRQTLGQGPEFLTYFQNEAQLEKSRLLSDRFSAERPKGSFSTLEIQRTEQGDSAMYLCASSPGDSSEQYFGPGTRLTVT.

This clone was counted once. V is TRBV7-9 and J is TRBJ1-1; 8 nucleotides align to TRBD1. CDR1 SEHNR and CDR2 FQNEAQ come from the germline V gene (reference sequence). The CDR3 consists of 16 residues. V shed 5 bases, J shed 5 bases, and the junction held 13 bases outside the gene matches. For the CDR3, the DNA is TGTGCCAGCAGCCCAGTGGGACAGGCCAGGGGGACTGAAGCTTTCTTT. Encoded protein: CASSPVGQARGTEAFF.

The J gene is TRBJ2-7, the V gene TRBV11-2; a possible D gene is TRBD2 (5 bases). The ends were cut back, 7 bases at V and 2 bases at J, with 12 bases in the middle. The CDR3 is 13 residues long. The germline gives CDR1 SGHAT, CDR2 FQNNGV. CDR3 sequence reads: CASTPGGPYEQYF. The CDR3 DNA sequence: TGTGCCAGCACCCCCGGAGGTCCCTACGAGCAGTACTTC. The entire variable domain, with the rest obtained from reference TRBV11-2 and TRBJ2-7, is as follows: EAGVAQSPRYKIIEKRQSVAFWCNPISGHATLYWYQQILGQGPKLLIQFQNNGVVDDSQLPKDRFSAERLKGVDSTLKIQPAKLEDSAVYLCASTPGGPYEQYFGPGTRLTVT.

Here the CDR3 DNA reads TGTGCCAGTAGTATAGATCTTTCAGGGCCGGGGACCCAGTACTTC. Its translation: CASSIDLSGPGTQYF. The chain has TRBV19 and TRBJ2-5, with D possibly being TRBD1 (5 bases). The germline V and J ends were trimmed by 0 bases and 7 bases, with 15 bases remaining between them. CDR1 LNHDA and CDR2 SQIVND come from the germline V gene (reference sequence). The CDR3 contains 15 residues. The full variable domain, rest sourced from reference TRBV19 and TRBJ2-5, is DGGITQSPKYLFRKEGQNVTLSCEQNLNHDAMYWYRQDPGQGLRLIYYSQIVNDFQKGDIAEGYSVSREKKESFPLTVTSAQKNPTAFYLCASSIDLSGPGTQYFGPGTRLLVL.

V usage is TRBV13 and J usage is TRBJ2-7, with D perhaps matching TRBD1 (5 bases). The CDR3 has 14 residues. The germline gives CDR1 PRHDT, CDR2 FYEKMQ (reference sequence). V shed 6 bases and J shed 6 bases, with 18 bases lying between them. The CDR3 sequence: CASSKTTGASEQYF. The CDR3 region has the DNA TGTGCCAGCAGTAAAACTACAGGAGCCTCCGAGCAGTACTTC.

The V gene is TRBV14, the J gene TRBJ2-7; the D is unclear. The germline V gene encodes CDR1 SGHDN and CDR2 FVKESK. V shed 0 bases and J shed 5 bases, with 17 bases lying between them. The CDR3 is 16 amino acids. CDR3 loop: CASSQEGRQTSDEQYF. The CDR3 coding sequence is TGTGCCAGCAGCCAAGAAGGCAGGCAGACCTCTGACGAGCAGTACTTC.

This chain joins TRBV6-5 and TRBJ2-5, with D possibly being TRBD2 (5 bases). Germline loops: CDR1 MNHEY, CDR2 SVGAGI. The CDR3 sequence is 16 residues long. Trimming shortened V by 2 bases and J by 4 bases, and 17 bases separated the two germline ends. CDR3 protein: CASSYPARGGRETQYF. In DNA form, the CDR3 reads TGTGCCAGCAGTTACCCGGCTCGGGGTGGCCGAGAGACCCAGTACTTC.

This chain uses TRBV28 with TRBJ2-3; TRBD2 matches 9 bases. J gave up 6 bases and V 2 bases, and 6 bases lay outside the gene matches. This CDR3 contains 15 residues. Germline V gene lookup returns CDR1 MDHEN and CDR2 SYDVKM. The CDR3 DNA reads TGTGCCAGCAGTTTAGGGGGACTAGCAGCCGATACGCAGTATTTT. It codes for CASSLGGLAADTQYF.

This chain connects TRBV11-2 to TRBJ1-1; 7 positions match TRBD1. Looked up from germline, CDR1 is SGHAT and CDR2 is FQNNGV. Trimming took 5 bases from V and 0 from J; bases not matched to a gene: 6. CDR3 length equals 15 residues. The CDR3: CASSPRDRMNTEAFF. Here the CDR3 DNA reads TGTGCCAGCAGCCCCAGGGACAGAATGAACACTGAAGCTTTCTTT.

This chain joins TRBV15 and TRBJ1-1; 7 nucleotides match TRBD1. Germline lookup yields CDR1 LNHNV and CDR2 YYDKDF (reference sequence). The CDR3 totals 16 residues. V lost 0 bases to trimming and J lost 1 base; unmatched junction nucleotides: 5. The DNA for the CDR3 is TGTGCCACCAGCAGAGATCAGGGACAGCAGAACACTGAAGCTTTCTTT. Its translation: CATSRDQGQQNTEAFF.

The chain is built from TRBV11-2 and TRBJ2-5, with TRBD1 as a possible D gene (5 bases). V lost 5 bases to trimming and J lost 5 bases, with 15 bases between them. This CDR3 is built from 14 residues. In germline, CDR1 is SGHAT, CDR2 FQNNGV. The CDR3 coding sequence is TGTGCCAGCAGCCTCCGGGTCAAGGGGGAGACCCAGTACTTC. Amino acid sequence: CASSLRVKGETQYF. The full variable domain, its missing parts supplied by reference TRBV11-2 and TRBJ2-5, is EAGVAQSPRYKIIEKRQSVAFWCNPISGHATLYWYQQILGQGPKLLIQFQNNGVVDDSQLPKDRFSAERLKGVDSTLKIQPAKLEDSAVYLCASSLRVKGETQYFGPGTRLLVL.

This clone was counted a single time. The rearrangement joins TRBV19 to TRBJ1-5, with D maybe TRBD1 (6 bases). With 5 bases removed from V and 2 bases from J, the gap between germline ends came to 13 bases. The CDR3 runs 15 residues. In germline, CDR1 is LNHDA, CDR2 SQIVND (reference sequence). The DNA for the CDR3 is TGTGCCAGTAGTTGGACAGCCCAGGGCAATCAGCCCCAGCATTTT. This translates into CASSWTAQGNQPQHF.

The chain carries TRBV2 and TRBJ2-7, with a weak D call TRBD1 (6 bases). The ends were cut back, 5 bases at V and 1 base at J, with 12 bases in the middle. The CDR3 has 14 residues. In germline, CDR1 is SNHLY, CDR2 FYNNEI. CDR3: CASSRTTGSYEQYF. The CDR3 DNA follows: TGTGCCAGCAGTCGGACGACAGGATCCTACGAGCAGTACTTC. Complete variable domain (other parts from reference TRBV2 and TRBJ2-7): EPEVTQTPSHQVTQMGQEVILRCVPISNHLYFYWYRQILGQKVEFLVSFYNNEISEKSEIFDDQFSVERPDGSNFTLKIRSTKLEDSAMYFCASSRTTGSYEQYFGPGTRLTVT.

This chain uses TRBV27 with TRBJ2-3; TRBD1 might be the D (5 bases). Per germline, CDR1 MNHEY and CDR2 SMNVEV (reference sequence). This CDR3 comprises 15 residues. The ends were cut back, 6 bases at V and 3 bases at J, with 16 bases in the middle. The CDR3 DNA follows: TGTGCCAGCAGCCCCACCGCAGGGATGACAGATACGCAGTATTTT. Amino acid sequence: CASSPTAGMTDTQYF.

The V gene is TRBV5-1, the J gene TRBJ1-1; 8 positions match TRBD1. The V gene end was trimmed by 4 bases and the J gene end by 4 bases; junction bases not matched to a gene: 6. Per germline, CDR1 SGHRS and CDR2 YFSETQ. This CDR3 spans 14 amino acids. The CDR3 coding sequence is TGCGCCAGCAGCCAATACACAGGGGGCACTGAAGCTTTCTTT. Its protein product is CASSQYTGGTEAFF.

The V gene is TRBV5-4, the J gene TRBJ2-5; 9 positions match TRBD2. CDR1 SGHNT and CDR2 YYREEE come from the germline V gene (reference sequence). This CDR3 region has 14 residues. V lost 4 bases, J lost 3 bases, and 4 bases stayed unmatched. CDR3 amino acids: CASSPASGEETQYF. CDR3 DNA: TGTGCCAGCAGCCCGGCTAGCGGGGAAGAGACCCAGTACTTC.

The chain is built from TRBV5-1 and TRBJ2-2; 8 bases map to TRBD2. V was pared by 1 base and J by 4 bases, with 9 bases of the junction left unmatched. The length of the CDR3 is 17 residues. Germline CDR1 SGHRS, CDR2 YFSETQ. In DNA, the CDR3 is TGCGCCAGCAGCTTGTCAAGCGGGGGACCGGTCACCGGGGAGCTGTTTTTT. Amino acid sequence: CASSLSSGGPVTGELFF.

The rearrangement uses TRBV29-1 and TRBJ2-5, with D possibly TRBD1 on 7 matching bases. Germline CDR1 is SQVTM and CDR2 is ANQGSEA. The CDR3 is 12 amino acids. V was trimmed by 4 bases and J by 5 bases, leaving 11 bases between them. This CDR3 is CSVVTGRETQYF. The CDR3 region has the DNA TGCAGCGTTGTGACAGGGAGGGAGACCCAGTACTTC.

This chain joins TRBV19 and TRBJ1-1; TRBD1 aligns across 11 bases. V gave up 3 bases and J gave up 6 bases; unmatched junction bases: 6. Germline V gene sequence: CDR1 LNHDA, CDR2 SQIVND (reference sequence). The CDR3 spans 15 residues. CDR3: CASSISGQGAPEAFF. Written as DNA, the CDR3 is TGTGCCAGTAGTATTTCCGGACAGGGGGCCCCTGAAGCTTTCTTT.

The chain recombines TRBV7-9 with TRBJ2-7; TRBD1 agrees at 8 bases. The CDR3 runs to 15 residues. The germline V gene has CDR1 SEHNR and CDR2 FQNEAQ (reference sequence). V dropped 7 bases and J dropped 2; count of bases not matched to a gene: 10. The CDR3 is CASTLGQGIAYEQYF. CDR3 coding DNA: TGTGCCAGCACCCTCGGACAGGGCATCGCCTACGAGCAGTACTTC.

This clone was recorded once. The CDR3 sequence: CASSAGQGISNTEAFF. As DNA, the CDR3 is TGTGCCAGCAGCGCGGGACAGGGGATTTCGAACACTGAAGCTTTCTTT. This chain uses TRBV9 with TRBJ1-1; 10 bases line up with TRBD1. In germline, CDR1 is SGDLS, CDR2 YYNGEE. The CDR3 runs to 16 residues. The V segment lost 3 bases and the J segment 1 base; nucleotides outside the gene matches: 6.

The chain employs TRBV5-1 and TRBJ2-5, with D perhaps matching TRBD1 (5 bases). Trimming took off 4 bases at V and 0 bases at J, with 13 bases between the two ends. From germline, CDR1 is SGHRS and CDR2 YFSETQ. The CDR3 runs 15 residues. CDR3 DNA: TGCGCCAGCAGCGGGTGGGTAGGGGACCAAGAGACCCAGTACTTC. This codes for CASSGWVGDQETQYF.

The rearrangement uses TRBV12-5 and TRBJ2-7, with 7 positions matching TRBD1. V was clipped by 0 bases and J by 3 bases; unmatched bases: 11. Germline CDR1 LGHNT, CDR2 FRNRAP. The CDR3 has 17 residues. This chain's CDR3 is CASGLVVGQLGHYEQYF. In DNA form, the CDR3 reads TGTGCTAGTGGTTTGGTAGTGGGACAGTTGGGACACTACGAGCAGTACTTC.

The rearrangement links TRBV7-8 to TRBJ1-2; D is possibly TRBD1 (5 bases). The CDR3 has 15 amino acids. Germline V CDR1 and CDR2: SGHVS, FQNEAQ. V lost 5 bases, J lost 4 bases, and 17 bases lay in between. Here the CDR3 DNA reads TGTGCCAGCAGCGCCGCCGGCAGGGCTGGCTATGGCTACACCTTC. Its protein product is CASSAAGRAGYGYTF.

The chain carries TRBV6-4 and TRBJ1-5; D unresolved. Trimming left V 11 bases short and J 2 bases short, with 10 bases between. CDR3 length equals 12 residues. Germline CDR1 MRHNA, CDR2 SNTAGT. DNA of the CDR3: TGTGCCCGCCCCGAGGGCAATCAGCCCCAGCATTTT. It is translated as CARPEGNQPQHF.